This TCR beta chain was observed in a study of early T cells in non-severe SARS-CoV-2 infection. There are 14 residues in the CDR3. The germline gives CDR1 DFQATT, CDR2 SNEGSKA (reference sequence). V lost 0 bases and J lost 9, with 17 bases in between. TCRdb processed the 5' RACE reads anew with MiXCR; each CDR3 protein has one entry. The table records roughly 75,000 distinct CDR3 sequences, about 16% of them present only once. This TCR was recovered from an adult who was a healthcare worker with PCR-confirmed SARS-CoV-2 infection or an uninfected control (not recorded which). The chain recombines TRBV20-1 with TRBJ2-5; D may be TRBD2 (7 bases). The sequencing sample was made of whole blood. CDR3 loop: CSARDGGGQGAQYF. CDR3 sequence (DNA): TGCAGTGCTAGAGATGGGGGGGGCCAAGGGGCCCAGTACTTC.